This T cell receptor beta chain was captured by sequencing in a study of identical twins (dated by TCRdb to the mid-2010s). Context from the whole study: TCR alpha and beta repertoires from monozygotic twins, unrelated adults of various ages and cord blood were deep-sequenced to test whether fetal clonotypes persist. To rule out contamination, the twin experiments were replicated at different times with different library preparation protocols.

The library was generated by 5' RACE. Sequenced on an Illumina HiSeq 2000. A universal primer binding site was added through template switching, and the final cDNA carried a unique molecular identifier so that TCR cDNA molecules could be counted accurately. First-strand cDNA for TCR alpha and beta chains was synthesized from specific primers in the conserved constant-segment region. To control for contamination, each cDNA library was double barcoded with a SMART-Mk sample barcode plus Illumina barcodes. Two successive PCR steps introduced TruSeq adapter sequences along with Illumina sample barcodes. The TCR alpha and beta cDNA libraries were sequenced on the Illumina HiSeq platform using custom primers. As for the authors' bioinformatics: MiGEC processed the raw reads to extract unique molecular identifiers, while MiXCR was used to determine the CDR3 positions. Recombination models were inferred per individual with the repgenHMM and IGoR tools using an EM algorithm. Shared clonotype analysis was performed with the tcR package in R, normalizing sharing by the product of cloneset sizes. To study raw recombination without the effects of thymic and clonal selection, out-of-frame nonproductive sequences were analyzed. TCRdb cleaned the public reads at Q25 with fastp, built clones with MiXCR and kept in-frame beta chains. Identical CDR3 proteins give one entry, which carries the most common genes and DNA. The V and J calls shown here were made by TCRdb, not taken from the authors' results. In this sample the table shows about 530,000 distinct CDR3 sequences, 12% to 15% of which occur a single time. In total, the top ten clones hold roughly 0.46% of the sample.

The paper as a whole reports these results and caveats: Because the same donors could not be followed over many years, conclusions were based on cross-sectional statistical analysis. In monozygotic twins, out-of-frame TCR alpha sharing was systematically underestimated by recombination models, although the models agreed with sharing between unrelated individuals. Zero-insertion analyses could be partly confounded by invariant T cells such as MAIT and iNKT, though diverse VJ usage argued against such confounding for most clonotypes. Fewer insertions were carried by abundant cord blood beta clonotypes, a similar but weaker trend appeared in young adult naive repertoires, and no such trend appeared in memory repertoires. Compared with coincidental sharing between unrelated individuals, an excess of low generation-probability sequences was observed among out-of-frame TCR alpha sequences shared between twins. The excess sharing between twins in beta out-of-frame sequences was weaker because fewer shared sequences reduced the signal-to-noise ratio.

About this clonotype: The clone's antigen remains unknown. The record has no base qualities; no much larger clone is one base away.

CDR1 and CDR2, per the germline V gene, are KGHDR and SFDVKD. Clipping removes 3 bases from V and 6 bases from J, with 10 as the unmatched junction base count. Its CDR3 holds 15 amino acids, cysteine through phenylalanine. Only the CDR3 DNA is retained, 45 bases long and in frame from the first base. Only healthy Caucasian donors were included. The twin cohort consisted of three pairs of female monozygotic twins, all aged roughly 18 to 30 years. CD4+ and CD8+ T cell populations were isolated with positive isolation kits from Invitrogen. This sample also belongs to another study, concerning yellow fever vaccine responses in identical twins. The second study, in turn, reports: The authors reported that the T cell response to vaccination in identical twins appeared partly convergent and partly personalized. In the study, vaccine-responding T cell clones were precisely tracked in identical twins.

The sequenced material came from CD4+ T cells sorted from blood. The source is a young woman in good health. The chain is assembled from TRBV24-1 and TRBJ2-7; the junction holds 7 bases that match TRBD1. The sequenced DNA: TGTGCCACCAGTGATCTTCGACAGACAGGGCTCGAGCAGTACTTC. It specifies CATSDLRQTGLEQYF.